The 27 T cell receptor beta chains reported below all come from one sample, sequenced in a study of radiotherapy plus CTLA-4 blockade in lung cancer. The table came from immunoSEQ multiplex PCR; TCRdb's copy has only in-frame clones and leaves some out. Of roughly 80,000 clones detected, just under 75% appear once; the ten largest clones hold more than 9%. Sequencing was performed on peripheral blood, taken from a patient treated with radiotherapy plus ipilimumab. The receptors were gathered from a human donor with non-small cell lung cancer whose response to radiotherapy plus ipilimumab could not be evaluated.

The CDR3 DNA reads TGCGCCAGCAGCTCGACAGGGGTCCACAATGAGCAGTTCTTC. It translates to CASSSTGVHNEQFF. The rearrangement links TRBV10-1 to TRBJ2-1; 8 bases fit TRBD1. The germline gives CDR1 WNHNN, CDR2 SYGVQD (reference sequence). Trimming removed 6 bases from V and 5 bases from J; junction bases left unmatched: 6. There are 14 residues in the CDR3.

The CDR3 region has the DNA TGTGCCAGCAGCCCGCAGGGTCGGGACAGTAACTATGGCTACACCTTC. Translated, it gives CASSPQGRDSNYGYTF. The V call is TRBV11-3, the J call TRBJ1-2, with 7 bases fitting TRBD1. Germline V gene data show CDR1 as SGHNT and CDR2 as YENEEA. This CDR3 is built from 16 residues. V trimming: 5 bases; J trimming: 1 base; junction bases outside the gene matches: 10.

The rearrangement links TRBV30 to TRBJ2-3; TRBD2 matches at 8 bases. The CDR3 has 15 residues. Looked up from germline, CDR1 is GTSNPN and CDR2 is SVGIG (reference sequence). J lost 4 bases, V lost 3 bases, and 9 bases had no gene match. CDR3 sequence reads: CAWSSGSGAPDTQYF. The CDR3, as DNA: TGTGCCTGGAGCAGTGGTAGCGGGGCGCCAGATACGCAGTATTTT.

The chain has TRBV6-1 and TRBJ2-7, with 8 bases lining up with TRBD2. This CDR3 spans 14 amino acids. V shed 10 bases, J shed 1 base, and the junction held 9 bases outside the gene matches. Germline V gene sequence: CDR1 MNHNS, CDR2 SASEGT. The DNA of the CDR3 is TGTGCCATTCTTCTAGCGGGCGATTCCTACGAGCAGTACTTC. Its translation is CAILLAGDSYEQYF.

The J gene is TRBJ2-3, the V gene TRBV10-3, with a weak D call TRBD2 (5 bases). Per germline, CDR1 ENHRY and CDR2 SYGVKD. This CDR3 has 14 residues. V shed 6 bases and J shed 2 bases, with 12 bases lying between them. CDR3 protein: CAIRLGMNTDTQYF. The CDR3 nucleotides read TGTGCCATCAGGCTCGGGATGAACACAGATACGCAGTATTTT.

The rearrangement uses TRBV27 and TRBJ1-1; 9 positions match TRBD1. The CDR3 runs 18 residues. Trimming took 5 bases from V and 0 from J; bases not matched to a gene: 13. Germline-derived CDR1 and CDR2 are MNHEY and SMNVEV (reference sequence). The CDR3 is CASSMPSGQGFMNTEAFF. Here the CDR3 DNA reads TGTGCCAGCAGTATGCCTTCGGGACAGGGCTTCATGAACACTGAAGCTTTCTTT.

DNA of the CDR3: TGCGCCAGCAGCTTAAGTCCGGGACTAGTTGTCGAGCAGTACTTC. Translating gives CASSLSPGLVVEQYF. This chain connects TRBV5-1 to TRBJ2-7, with TRBD2 matching 8 bases. Germline V gives CDR1 SGHRS, CDR2 YFSETQ. V was pared by 2 bases and J by 6 bases, with 10 bases of the junction left unmatched. The CDR3 totals 15 residues.

In this sample, this clone turned up once. The rearrangement links TRBV7-3 to TRBJ2-3; possibly TRBD1 for D (8 bases). Germline CDR1 reads SGHTA; CDR2 reads FQGTGA. This CDR3 region has 16 residues. V was trimmed by 4 bases and J by 3 bases, leaving 17 bases between them. The CDR3 region is CASSSEYRGGTDTQYF. The CDR3 DNA is TGTGCCAGCAGCTCGGAATACAGGGGGGGGACAGATACGCAGTATTTT.

This clone turned up a few times. The V gene is TRBV7-7, the J gene TRBJ2-7; D is undetermined. Trimming took 2 bases from V and 7 from J, leaving 12 bases between them. The CDR3 sequence is 13 residues long. Germline V gives CDR1 SSHAT, CDR2 FNYEAQ (reference sequence). The CDR3 DNA follows: TGTGCCAGCAGCTTATACGGCGGCCTGGAGCAGTACTTC. Its translation: CASSLYGGLEQYF.

This clone was recorded a few times. The chain is built from TRBV5-1 and TRBJ2-3, with TRBD1 matching over 11 bases. Germline lookup yields CDR1 SGHRS and CDR2 YFSETQ. J was trimmed by 6 bases and V by 2 bases; bases with no gene match: 8. The length of the CDR3 is 16 residues. The CDR3 DNA sequence: TGCGCCAGCAGCTTAAGCGGACAGGGGGCCGCGGATACGCAGTATTTT. Protein product: CASSLSGQGAADTQYF.

V gene TRBV11-2 combines with J gene TRBJ2-7, with TRBD2 as a possible D gene (5 bases). There are 16 residues in the CDR3. V lost 1 base and J lost 0, with 13 bases in between. Germline CDR1 reads SGHAT; CDR2 reads FQNNGV. The CDR3 loop reads CASSLVWGVSSYEQYF. The CDR3 bases are TGTGCCAGCAGCTTAGTGTGGGGAGTCAGCTCCTACGAGCAGTACTTC.

The chain couples TRBV6-1 to TRBJ1-4; 10 nucleotides line up with TRBD1. V shed 5 bases and J 6 bases; nucleotides not matched to a gene: 6. Germline CDR1 and CDR2: MNHNS and SASEGT. The CDR3 has 15 amino acids. The chain's CDR3 is CASSSSGTGDEKLFF. CDR3 DNA: TGTGCCAGCAGTTCATCCGGGACAGGGGATGAAAAACTGTTTTTT.

Only a few counts were recorded for this clone. J is TRBJ2-1 and V is TRBV11-1, with D maybe TRBD1 (6 bases). This CDR3 comprises 14 residues. The germline V gene has CDR1 SGHAT and CDR2 FQDESV (reference sequence). V was shortened by 4 bases and J by 5 bases, with 12 bases between the two germline ends. CDR3 sequence (DNA): TGTGCCAGCAGCTCCGACAGGTCCAACAATGAGCAGTTCTTC. Protein product: CASSSDRSNNEQFF.

A word on this clone: The sample holds other DNA sequences that translate to the same CDR3. The V gene is TRBV6-5, the J gene TRBJ1-2; 11 nucleotides align to TRBD1. After removal of 0 bases from V and 2 bases from J, the junction contained 2 bases not matched to a gene. Germline values: CDR1 MNHEY, CDR2 SVGAGI. The CDR3 contains 16 residues. DNA of the CDR3: TGTGCCAGCAGTTACTCGAGGACAGGGGGCAACTATGGCTACACCTTC. As protein: CASSYSRTGGNYGYTF.

The chain is built from TRBV4-2 and TRBJ2-1; 8 nucleotides match TRBD2. Germline values: CDR1 LGHNA, CDR2 YNFKEQ. CDR3 size: 14 residues. Trimming took 4 bases from V and 4 from J; bases not matched to a gene: 3. CDR3 nucleotides: TGTGCCAGCAGCCTTCGCGGGGGGTACAATGAGCAGTTCTTC. Encoded protein: CASSLRGGYNEQFF.

The CDR3 loop is CASSGGLTSGRNNEQFF. The CDR3 DNA sequence: TGTGCCAGCAGCGGCGGGTTGACTAGCGGGAGGAACAATGAGCAGTTCTTC. The chain combines TRBV9 with TRBJ2-1; 13 nucleotides match TRBD2. The CDR3 spans 17 residues. Germline CDR1 is SGDLS and CDR2 is YYNGEE. J was trimmed by 5 bases and V by 3 bases; bases with no gene match: 8.

The rearrangement links TRBV9 to TRBJ1-5, with a weak D call TRBD1 (5 bases). The CDR3 runs 15 residues. V was shortened by 3 bases and J by 4 bases, with 14 bases between the two germline ends. Germline assignment: CDR1 SGDLS and CDR2 YYNGEE. The chain's CDR3 is CASSAESGGNQPQHF. CDR3 DNA sequence: TGTGCCAGCAGCGCAGAGTCGGGGGGGAATCAGCCCCAGCATTTT.

V gene TRBV20-1 combines with J gene TRBJ2-5; no firm D call. Trimming pared 6 bases from V and 8 bases from J, leaving 10 bases between. Germline values: CDR1 DFQATT, CDR2 SNEGSKA (reference sequence). The CDR3 runs 10 residues. The CDR3 spells CSAITTTQYF. The DNA for the CDR3 is TGCAGTGCAATAACTACTACCCAGTACTTC.

The chain links TRBV10-2 to TRBJ1-1; unclear D gene. The CDR3 loop spans 14 amino acids. Looked up from germline, CDR1 is WSHSY and CDR2 is SAAADI. V shed 4 bases and J shed 4 bases, with 13 bases lying between them. In DNA form, the CDR3 reads TGCGCCAGCAGTGGGTCTATACGGGGCACTGAAGCTTTCTTT. Protein product: CASSGSIRGTEAFF.

In this sample, this clone turned up once. The gene calls are TRBV2 and TRBJ1-2, with 8 bases that match TRBD1. This CDR3 is built from 14 residues. Germline V gene lookup returns CDR1 SNHLY and CDR2 FYNNEI. J was trimmed by 8 bases and V by 8 bases; bases with no gene match: 13. The CDR3 loop is CASLPRTGTGGYTF. The CDR3 DNA follows: TGTGCCAGCCTCCCCAGGACAGGGACGGGGGGCTACACCTTC.

This chain connects TRBV7-8 to TRBJ1-6; possibly TRBD1 for D (5 bases). Germline V CDR1 and CDR2: SGHVS, FQNEAQ. Trimming cost V 1 base and J 6 bases, with 13 bases left between them. The CDR3 spans 16 residues. CDR3: CASSLEGRGLNSPLHF. CDR3 nucleotides: TGTGCCAGCAGCTTAGAGGGACGGGGACTTAATTCACCCCTCCACTTT.

This chain joins TRBV4-3 and TRBJ2-3; unclear D gene. Germline V lookup: CDR1 LGHNA, CDR2 YSLEER. The CDR3 extends over 13 amino acids. Trimming stripped 0 bases from V and 6 bases from J, with 7 bases between. The CDR3: CASSQDFGDTQYF. As DNA, the CDR3 is TGCGCCAGCAGCCAAGACTTCGGGGATACGCAGTATTTT.

This CDR3 is CASSMQRRSYEQYF. In nucleotides, the CDR3 is TGTGCCAGCAGCATGCAGCGGCGCTCCTACGAGCAGTACTTC. V gene TRBV21-1 combines with J gene TRBJ2-7; the listed D gene, TRBD2, was not tested against the DNA. TRBV21-1 is a documented pseudogene. The CDR3 length is 14 residues.

The chain joins TRBV28 to TRBJ2-7, with TRBD2 matching over 8 bases. There are 14 residues in the CDR3. V gave up 2 bases and J gave up 3 bases; unmatched junction bases: 3. CDR1 MDHEN and CDR2 SYDVKM come from the germline V gene. The CDR3 nucleotides are TGTGCCAGCAGTTTAATGCTAGCGGGCTACGAGCAGTACTTC. Protein sequence: CASSLMLAGYEQYF.

The rearrangement links TRBV27 to TRBJ2-2; 9 bases map to TRBD2. This CDR3 spans 15 amino acids. Trimming cost V 6 bases and J 2 bases; bases outside gene matches: 4. The germline CDR1 and CDR2 sequences are MNHEY and SMNVEV (reference sequence). Written as DNA, the CDR3 is TGTGCCAGCAGGAAAGCGGGGGGAAACACCGGGGAGCTGTTTTTT. Translating gives CASRKAGGNTGELFF.

The chain uses TRBV5-1 and TRBJ2-7, with D possibly being TRBD2 (6 bases). This CDR3 is 15 amino acids long. The V end lost 4 bases, the J end lost 3 bases, and 17 bases lay between the germline ends. Germline loops: CDR1 SGHRS, CDR2 YFSETQ. CDR3 DNA: TGCGCCAGCAGCCCGGAGGGGTCTAATATCTACGAGCAGTACTTC. It specifies CASSPEGSNIYEQYF.

The rearrangement joins TRBV27 to TRBJ1-2; TRBD1 matches at 9 bases. Losses at the gene ends were 5 bases for V and 3 bases for J; bases not matched to a gene: 16. This CDR3 comprises 18 residues. CDR1 is MNHEY and CDR2 is SMNVEV in the germline V gene (reference sequence). For the CDR3, the DNA is TGTGCCAGCAGTCTCACGGGCCTTCGGACAGGGGTAGACTATGGCTACACCTTC. This codes for CASSLTGLRTGVDYGYTF.